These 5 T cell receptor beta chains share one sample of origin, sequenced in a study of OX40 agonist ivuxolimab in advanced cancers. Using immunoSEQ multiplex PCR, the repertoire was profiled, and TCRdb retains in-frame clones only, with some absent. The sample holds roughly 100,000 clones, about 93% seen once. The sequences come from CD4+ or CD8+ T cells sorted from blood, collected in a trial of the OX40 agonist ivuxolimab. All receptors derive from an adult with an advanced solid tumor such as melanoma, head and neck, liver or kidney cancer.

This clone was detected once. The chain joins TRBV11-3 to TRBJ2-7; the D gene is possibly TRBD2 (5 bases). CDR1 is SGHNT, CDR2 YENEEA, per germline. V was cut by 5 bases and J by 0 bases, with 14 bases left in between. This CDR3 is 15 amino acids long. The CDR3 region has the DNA TGTGCCAGCAGCCCCCGGGAAGGGCGCTCCTACGAGCAGTACTTC. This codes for CASSPREGRSYEQYF.

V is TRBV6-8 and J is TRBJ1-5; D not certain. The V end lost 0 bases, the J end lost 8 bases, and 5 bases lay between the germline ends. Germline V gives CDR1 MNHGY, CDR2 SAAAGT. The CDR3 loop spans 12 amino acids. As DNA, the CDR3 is TGTGCCAGCAGTTACTCTGAGGAGCCCCAGCATTTT. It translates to CASSYSEEPQHF.

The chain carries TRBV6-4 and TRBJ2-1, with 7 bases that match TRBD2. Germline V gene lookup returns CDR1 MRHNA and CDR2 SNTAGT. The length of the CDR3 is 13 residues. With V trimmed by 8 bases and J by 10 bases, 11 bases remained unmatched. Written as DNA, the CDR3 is TGTGCCAGCCTGCCGGGACTACCCACGGAGCAGTTCTTC. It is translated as CASLPGLPTEQFF.

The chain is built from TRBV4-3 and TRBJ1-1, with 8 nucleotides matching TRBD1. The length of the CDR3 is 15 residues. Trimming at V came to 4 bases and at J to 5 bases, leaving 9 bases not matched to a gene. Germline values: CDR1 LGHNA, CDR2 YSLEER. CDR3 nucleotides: TGCGCCAGCAGCCTTACCGGACAGGGAGGGACTGAAGCTTTCTTT. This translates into CASSLTGQGGTEAFF.

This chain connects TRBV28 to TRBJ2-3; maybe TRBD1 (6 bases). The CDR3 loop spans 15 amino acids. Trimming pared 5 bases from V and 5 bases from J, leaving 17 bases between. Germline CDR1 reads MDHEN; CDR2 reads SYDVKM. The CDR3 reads CASSGFSGARDTQYF. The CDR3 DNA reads TGTGCCAGCAGTGGTTTTTCAGGGGCACGAGATACGCAGTATTTT.